This is a list of T cell receptor beta chains from one sample in a study of PD-1 blockade in classical Hodgkin lymphoma. TCRdb's table, derived via immunoSEQ multiplex PCR, lists solely in-frame clones and lacks some. The sample carries over 11,000 clones, 75% to 85% recorded once. Sequenced here: peripheral blood mononuclear cells (PBMCs), sampled before the second cycle of nivolumab. All receptors derive from a human donor with classical Hodgkin lymphoma. CDR3s include the opening cysteine and the closing phenylalanine or tryptophan. Fields, in order: D gene, V gene, clone size, J gene, CDR3 length, CDR3 protein, CDR3 DNA. A D gene is named only where the DNA matches it firmly. Only part of the rows carry a size: once, few, many, or a class if the clone is expanded.

TRBD1,TRBV27,NA,TRBJ2-7,15,CASSLTGTGSYEQYF,TGTGCCAGCAGTTTAACCGGGACAGGGTCCTACGAGCAGTACTTC
TRBD2,TRBV2,once,TRBJ2-4,15,CASIQRTSGINIQYF,TGTGCCAGCATTCAGAGGACTAGCGGGATAAACATTCAGTACTTC
TRBD2,TRBV5-1,NA,TRBJ2-5,15,CASSSVAGGGETQYF,TGCGCCAGCAGCTCCGTAGCGGGGGGAGGGGAGACCCAGTACTTC
TRBD1,TRBV6-1,once,TRBJ2-7,14,CASSQGQGVYEQYF,TGTGCCAGCAGCCAGGGACAGGGAGTCTACGAGCAGTACTTC
NA,TRBV2,NA,TRBJ2-2,15,CASTRQRTNTGELFF,TGTGCCAGCACTAGACAGAGAACGAACACCGGGGAGCTGTTTTTT
NA,TRBV28,NA,TRBJ1-1,12,CASKDRYTEAFF,TGTGCCAGCAAGGACAGATACACTGAAGCTTTCTTT
NA,TRBV11-2,NA,TRBJ1-2,15,CASSSWGRSSDGYTF,TGTGCCAGCAGCTCCTGGGGAAGGAGTAGCGATGGCTACACCTTC
TRBD1,TRBV28,NA,TRBJ1-5,14,CASQTGDSNQPQHF,TGTGCCAGCCAGACAGGGGATAGCAATCAGCCCCAGCATTTT
NA,TRBV11-2,NA,TRBJ2-5,14,CASSLDVAQETQYF,TGTGCCAGCAGCTTAGACGTGGCCCAAGAGACCCAGTACTTC
NA,TRBV7-6,few,TRBJ1-1,13,CASRSTLNTEAFF,TGTGCCAGCAGGTCCACTTTGAACACTGAAGCTTTCTTT
NA,TRBV20-1,NA,TRBJ2-5,10,CSARDPAQYF,TGCAGTGCTAGAGATCCTGCCCAGTACTTC
NA,TRBV7-6,NA,TRBJ2-1,18,CASSLGISGAHRSNEQFF,TGTGCCAGCAGCTTAGGAATCTCGGGGGCGCACCGTAGCAATGAGCAGTTCTTC
TRBD2,TRBV7-6,NA,TRBJ2-1,14,CASSLGGSYNEQFF,TGTGCCAGCAGCCTGGGAGGGTCTTACAATGAGCAGTTCTTC
TRBD1,TRBV27,NA,TRBJ1-1,15,CASSWTGAARTEAFF,TGTGCCAGCAGTTGGACAGGGGCCGCACGCACTGAAGCTTTCTTT
NA,TRBV18,NA,TRBJ1-4,16,CASSPGMVATNEKLFF,TGTGCCAGCTCACCCGGCATGGTGGCAACTAATGAAAAACTGTTTTTT
TRBD1,TRBV12-5,few,TRBJ1-2,13,CASGTGSHYGYTF,TGTGCTAGTGGGACAGGGTCCCATTATGGCTACACCTTC
NA,TRBV18,few,TRBJ2-7,17,CASSPLSHRVGSYEQYF,TGTGCCAGCTCACCACTCTCACACAGGGTTGGCTCCTACGAGCAGTACTTC
NA,TRBV7-2,NA,TRBJ1-5,15,CASSLVSQVNQPQHF,TGTGCCAGCAGCTTAGTAAGCCAGGTCAATCAGCCCCAGCATTTT
NA,TRBV5-5,NA,TRBJ1-3,13,CASSREAGNTIYF,TGTGCCAGCAGCAGGGAGGCTGGAAACACCATATATTTT
TRBD1,TRBV5-3,NA,TRBJ1-5,15,CASSRTGDSNQPQHF,TGTGCCAGCAGCCGGACAGGTGATAGCAATCAGCCCCAGCATTTT